What follows describes a single T cell receptor beta chain. Its target is not known. The record originates from a study of graft-versus-host responses after intestinal transplantation. Study at large: Grafts that recipients had were multivisceral, liver-intestinal, or isolated intestinal transplants. Tacrolimus plus steroids were given to all recipients for about 3 years, preceded by anti-thymocyte globulin induction. Whole-study findings and limits: Recipient-marrow GvH clones were detected, some having first appeared in ileum or blood. Graft-versus-host to host-versus-graft clonal ratios in allografts were high in patients with graft-donor T cell macrochimerism.

Produced via immunoSEQ multiplex PCR; TCRdb's table is partial and in-frame only. Of 90,000 to 130,000 clones in the sample, about 94% were seen once. V lost 3 bases and J lost 5, with 14 bases in between. CDR1 is MGHRA and CDR2 is YSYEKL in the germline V gene. The CDR3 length is 15 residues. This material consisted of unstimulated CD8+ T cells sorted from spleen or lymph node cells, taken before intestinal transplant. V usage is TRBV4-1 and J usage is TRBJ2-1; TRBD2 is a possible D gene (5 bases). This receptor was taken from a human donor who received an intestinal transplant. The DNA for the CDR3 is TGCGCCAGCAGCCAGACGCTAGGGAGAAACAATGAGCAGTTCTTC. Translated: CASSQTLGRNNEQFF.